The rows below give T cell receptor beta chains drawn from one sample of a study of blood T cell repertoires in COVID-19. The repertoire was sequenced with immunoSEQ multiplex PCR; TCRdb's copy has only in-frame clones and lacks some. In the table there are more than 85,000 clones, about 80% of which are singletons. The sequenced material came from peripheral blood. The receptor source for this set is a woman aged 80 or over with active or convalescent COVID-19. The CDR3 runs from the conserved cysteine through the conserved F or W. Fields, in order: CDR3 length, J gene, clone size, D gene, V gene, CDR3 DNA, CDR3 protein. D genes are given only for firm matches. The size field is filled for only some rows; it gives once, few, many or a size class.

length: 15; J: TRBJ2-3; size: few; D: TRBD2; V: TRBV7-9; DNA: TGTGCCAGCAGCCCCGGGACTAGCCGGGAAGATACGCAGTATTTT; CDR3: CASSPGTSREDTQYF
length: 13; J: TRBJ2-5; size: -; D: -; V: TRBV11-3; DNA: TGTGCCAGCAGCTTAGATCCAGGCAAGACCCAGTACTTC; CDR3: CASSLDPGKTQYF
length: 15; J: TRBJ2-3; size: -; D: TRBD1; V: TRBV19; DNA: TGTGCCAGTAGTATAGATCGACAGGGAACAGATACGCAGTATTTT; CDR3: CASSIDRQGTDTQYF
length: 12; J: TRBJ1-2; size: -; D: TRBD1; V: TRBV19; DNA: TGTGCCAGTAGTACCCGACAGGGTGGCTACACCTTC; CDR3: CASSTRQGGYTF
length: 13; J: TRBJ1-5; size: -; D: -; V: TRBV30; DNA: TGTGCCTGCAGTCGGACAAGAGATCAGCCCCAGCATTTT; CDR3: CACSRTRDQPQHF
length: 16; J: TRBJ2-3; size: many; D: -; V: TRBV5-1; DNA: TGCGCCAGCAGTCCGTCGGCGGACCCGGGGACAGATACGCAGTATTTT; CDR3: CASSPSADPGTDTQYF
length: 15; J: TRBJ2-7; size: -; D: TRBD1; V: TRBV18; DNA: TGTGCCAGCTCACCCTCCGGGACAGCCTCCTACGAGCAGTACTTC; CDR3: CASSPSGTASYEQYF
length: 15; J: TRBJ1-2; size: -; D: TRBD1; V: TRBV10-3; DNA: TGTGCCATCAGTGAGGTAACAGGGGCTGACTATGGCTACACCTTC; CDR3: CAISEVTGADYGYTF
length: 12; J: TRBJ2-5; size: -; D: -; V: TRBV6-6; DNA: TGTGCCACCTCAGTAGCTGGAGAGACCCAGTACTTC; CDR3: CATSVAGETQYF
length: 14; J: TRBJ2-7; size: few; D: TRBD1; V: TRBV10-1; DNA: TGCGCCACCTCACCCACGGACAGGGCCTACGAGCAGTACTTC; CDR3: CATSPTDRAYEQYF
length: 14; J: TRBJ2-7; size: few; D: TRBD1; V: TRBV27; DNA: TGTGCCAGCAGTTTAGGACAGGGGGCCTACGAGCAGTACTTC; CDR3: CASSLGQGAYEQYF
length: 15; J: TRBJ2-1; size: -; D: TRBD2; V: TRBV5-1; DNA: TGCGCCAGCAGCCACCCTAGCGGGACGGGCAATGAGCAGTTCTTC; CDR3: CASSHPSGTGNEQFF
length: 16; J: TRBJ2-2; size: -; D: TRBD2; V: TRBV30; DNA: TGTGCCTGGCTAGCGGGAGGGCCCAACCCAGCCGGGGAGCTGTTTTTT; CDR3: CAWLAGGPNPAGELFF
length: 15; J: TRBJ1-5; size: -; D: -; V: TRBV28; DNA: TGTGCCAGCAGGAACCCACAGGCTAGCAATCAGCCCCAGCATTTT; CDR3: CASRNPQASNQPQHF
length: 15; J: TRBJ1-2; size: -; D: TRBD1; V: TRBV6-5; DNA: TGTGCCAGCAGTTTACCACCGCCGGGACAGTATGGCTACACCTTC; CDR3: CASSLPPPGQYGYTF
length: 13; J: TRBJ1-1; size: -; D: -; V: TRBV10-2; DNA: TGCGCCAGCAGTGAGTGGGGGGGCCCTGAAGCTTTCTTT; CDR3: CASSEWGGPEAFF
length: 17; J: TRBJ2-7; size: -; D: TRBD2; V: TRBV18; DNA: TGTGCCAGCTCACCAGCGGCTCACCTTAGCGGGCCCTACGAGCAGTACTTC; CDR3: CASSPAAHLSGPYEQYF
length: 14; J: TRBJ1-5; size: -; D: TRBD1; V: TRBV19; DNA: TGTGCCAGTAGGGCAGGGGGCACTAATCAGCCCCAGCATTTT; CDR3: CASRAGGTNQPQHF
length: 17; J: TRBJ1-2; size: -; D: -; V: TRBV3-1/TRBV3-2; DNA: TGTGCCAGCAGCCTTAACGTTCTGGGGGCGAAGGACTATGGCTACACCTTC; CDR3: CASSLNVLGAKDYGYTF